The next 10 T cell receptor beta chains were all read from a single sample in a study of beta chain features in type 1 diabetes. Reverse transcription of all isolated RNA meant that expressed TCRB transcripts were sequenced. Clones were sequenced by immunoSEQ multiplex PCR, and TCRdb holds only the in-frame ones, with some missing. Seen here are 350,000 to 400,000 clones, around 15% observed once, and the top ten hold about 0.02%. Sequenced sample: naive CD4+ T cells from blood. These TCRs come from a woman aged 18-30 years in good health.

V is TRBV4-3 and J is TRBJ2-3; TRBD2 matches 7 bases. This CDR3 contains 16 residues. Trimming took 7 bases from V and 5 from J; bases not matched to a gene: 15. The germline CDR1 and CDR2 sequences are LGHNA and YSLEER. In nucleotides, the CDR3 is TGCGCCAGCACCAAGGGGCTAGCGGTGGGGGGAGATACGCAGTATTTT. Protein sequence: CASTKGLAVGGDTQYF.

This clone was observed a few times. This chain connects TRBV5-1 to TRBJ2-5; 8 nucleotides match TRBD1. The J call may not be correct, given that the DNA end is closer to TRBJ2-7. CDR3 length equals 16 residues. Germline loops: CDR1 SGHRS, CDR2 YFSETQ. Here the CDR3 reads CASSLRPGQAIYEQYF. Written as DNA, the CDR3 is TGCGCCAGCAGCTTAAGACCGGGACAGGCAATCTACGAGCAGTACTTC.

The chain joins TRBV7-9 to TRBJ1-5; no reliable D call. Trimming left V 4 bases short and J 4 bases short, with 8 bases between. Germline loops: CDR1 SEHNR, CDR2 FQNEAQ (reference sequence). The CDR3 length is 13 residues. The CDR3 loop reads CASSYRENQPQHF. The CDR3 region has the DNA TGTGCCAGCAGCTACAGAGAAAATCAGCCCCAGCATTTT.

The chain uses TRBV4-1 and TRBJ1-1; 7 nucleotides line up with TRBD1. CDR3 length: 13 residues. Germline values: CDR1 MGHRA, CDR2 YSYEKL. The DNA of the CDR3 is TGCGCAGACCCCGGACAGGTGAACACTGAAGCTTTCTTT. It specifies CADPGQVNTEAFF.

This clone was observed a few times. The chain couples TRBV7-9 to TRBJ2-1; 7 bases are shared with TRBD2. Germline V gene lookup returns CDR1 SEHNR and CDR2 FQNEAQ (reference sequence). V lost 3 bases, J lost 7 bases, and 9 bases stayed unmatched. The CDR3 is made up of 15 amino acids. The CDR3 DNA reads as TGTGCCAGCAGCTTTCGCGCGGGAGCGGGTAATGAGCAGTTCTTC. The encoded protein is CASSFRAGAGNEQFF.

This CDR3 is CASSFYGRTDQYF. DNA of the CDR3: TGTGCCAGCAGCTTTTATGGGAGGACCGATCAGTACTTC. This chain links TRBV5-4 with TRBJ2-7, with TRBD2 as a possible D gene (6 bases). V lost 2 bases and J 10 bases, leaving 16 bases between the germline ends. The germline V gene has CDR1 SGHNT and CDR2 YYREEE (reference sequence). The CDR3 totals 13 residues.

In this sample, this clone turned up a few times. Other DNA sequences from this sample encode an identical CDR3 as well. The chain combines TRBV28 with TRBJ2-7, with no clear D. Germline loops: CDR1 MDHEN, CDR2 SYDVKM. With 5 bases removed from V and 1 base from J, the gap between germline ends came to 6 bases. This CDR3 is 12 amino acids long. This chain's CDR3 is CASSTTSYEQYF. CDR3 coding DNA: TGTGCCAGCAGTACAACATCCTACGAGCAGTACTTC. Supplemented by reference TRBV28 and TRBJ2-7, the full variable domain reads DVKVTQSSRYLVKRTGEKVFLECVQDMDHENMFWYRQDPGLGLRLIYFSYDVKMKEKGDIPEGYSVSREKKERFSLILESASTNQTSMYLCASSTTSYEQYFGPGTRLTVT.

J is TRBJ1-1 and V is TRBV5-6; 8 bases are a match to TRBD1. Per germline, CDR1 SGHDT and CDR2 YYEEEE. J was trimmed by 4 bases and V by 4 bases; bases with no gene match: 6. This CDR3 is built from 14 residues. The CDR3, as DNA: TGTGCCAGCAGCGAATGGACAGGGAGCACTGAAGCTTTCTTT. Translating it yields CASSEWTGSTEAFF.

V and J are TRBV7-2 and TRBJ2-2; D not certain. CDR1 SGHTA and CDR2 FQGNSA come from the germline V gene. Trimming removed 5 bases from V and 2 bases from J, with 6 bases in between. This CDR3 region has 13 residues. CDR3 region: CASSPYNTGELFF. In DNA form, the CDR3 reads TGTGCCAGCAGCCCTTATAACACCGGGGAGCTGTTTTTT.

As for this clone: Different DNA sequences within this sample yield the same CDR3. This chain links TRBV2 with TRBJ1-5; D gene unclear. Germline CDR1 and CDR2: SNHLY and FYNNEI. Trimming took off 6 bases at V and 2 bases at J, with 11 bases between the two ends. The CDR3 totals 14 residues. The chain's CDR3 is CASSERGGNQPQHF. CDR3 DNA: TGTGCCAGCAGCGAGCGAGGTGGCAATCAGCCCCAGCATTTT.